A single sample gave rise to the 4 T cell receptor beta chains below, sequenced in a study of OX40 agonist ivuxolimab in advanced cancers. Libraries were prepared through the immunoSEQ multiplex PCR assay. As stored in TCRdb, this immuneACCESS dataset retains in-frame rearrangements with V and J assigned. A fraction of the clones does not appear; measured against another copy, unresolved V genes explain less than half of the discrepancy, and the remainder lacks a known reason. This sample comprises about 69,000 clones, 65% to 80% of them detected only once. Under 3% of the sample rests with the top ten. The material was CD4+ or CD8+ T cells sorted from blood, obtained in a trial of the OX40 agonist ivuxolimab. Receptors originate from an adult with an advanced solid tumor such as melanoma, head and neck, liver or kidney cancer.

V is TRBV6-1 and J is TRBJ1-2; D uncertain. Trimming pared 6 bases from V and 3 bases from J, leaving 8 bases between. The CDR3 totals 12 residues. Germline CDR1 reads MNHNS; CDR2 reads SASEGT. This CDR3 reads CASSGRYYGYTF. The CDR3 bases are TGTGCCAGCAGCGGACGGTACTATGGCTACACCTTC.

The CDR3, as DNA: TGTGCCAGCAGCTTAGGCGGGGACCGGTTGGATACGCAGTATTTT. This encodes CASSLGGDRLDTQYF. This chain uses TRBV11-1 with TRBJ2-3, with D perhaps matching TRBD2 (6 bases). V was pared by 1 base and J by 6 bases, with 14 bases between. Germline values: CDR1 SGHAT, CDR2 FQDESV (reference sequence). The CDR3 consists of 15 residues.

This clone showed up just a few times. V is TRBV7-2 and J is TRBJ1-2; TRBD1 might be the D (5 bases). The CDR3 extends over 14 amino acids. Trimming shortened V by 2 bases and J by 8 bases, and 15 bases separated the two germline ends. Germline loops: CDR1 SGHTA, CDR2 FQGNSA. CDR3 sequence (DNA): TGTGCCAGCAGCTTATTTGGGGGACTCTCGGGCTACACCTTC. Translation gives CASSLFGGLSGYTF.

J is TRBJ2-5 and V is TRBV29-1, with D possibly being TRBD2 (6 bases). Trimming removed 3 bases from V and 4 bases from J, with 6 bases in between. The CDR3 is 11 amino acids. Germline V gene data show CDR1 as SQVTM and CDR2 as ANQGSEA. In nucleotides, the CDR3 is TGCAGCGTTGAGGGGGGAGAGACCCAGTACTTC. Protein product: CSVEGGETQYF.